The clone carrying this TCR beta chain was seen more than once but under ten times. What it binds is unknown. TCRdb redid the calling of the 5' RACE reads with MiXCR, one entry per CDR3 protein. This table has around 770,000 distinct CDR3 sequences, 12% appearing once. The data are from a study of CD8 T cells in ankylosing spondylitis. V shed 6 bases, J shed 7 bases, and the junction held 10 bases outside the gene matches. The CDR3 runs to 15 residues. Whole-study findings and limits: Ankylosing spondylitis blood appeared to carry a characteristic TCR beta motif of seven to nine highly homologous variants. Disease-linked clones bore a CD8+ phenotype and were relatively rare in peripheral blood.

The receptor's source is a male donor with ankylosing spondylitis. Sample: blood, either unsorted or a sorted T cell fraction (not recorded which). This chain links TRBV12-3 or TRBV12-4 with TRBJ2-1; 9 positions agree with TRBD2. The DNA of the CDR3 is TGTGCCAGCAGCCCGGAGCGGGGGGAAGTTAATGAGCAGTTCTTC. Protein sequence: CASSPERGEVNEQFF.